This TCR beta chain was documented in a study of cytomegalovirus exposure and HLA in healthy donors. Findings and caveats of the study: According to a later analysis, donors in an Asian-associated ancestry cluster reportedly had fewer N-insertions than the roughly 720-donor mean.

On this clone: No antigen is known for it.

This CDR3 is 14 amino acids long. Germline V gene lookup returns CDR1 SGDLS and CDR2 YYNGEE. V was shortened by 3 bases and J by 0 bases, with 9 bases between the two germline ends. The PCR was carried out with 60 Vbeta primers and 13 Jbeta primers. TCRdb keeps only in-frame clones here, not all; method: immunoSEQ multiplex PCR. The sample consists of some 130,000 clones, about four fifths of them appearing once. The rearrangement links TRBV9 to TRBJ2-5, with TRBD1 as a possible D gene (5 bases). The receptor comes from a male donor in good health and CMV-seropositive. The material sequenced was PBMCs. CDR3 sequence: CASSATVYQETQYF. The CDR3 region has the DNA TGTGCCAGCAGCGCGACAGTTTACCAAGAGACCCAGTACTTC.